What follows are 20 T cell receptor beta chains derived from one specimen sequenced in a study of blood T cell repertoires in COVID-19. TCRdb's table, derived via immunoSEQ multiplex PCR, lists solely in-frame clones and lacks some. The profile shows approximately 220,000 clones, roughly 85% of them singletons. Source material: PBMCs or T cells enriched from blood (not recorded which). The origin of the receptors is a woman aged 35 to 49 who had been exposed to COVID-19.

The chain joins TRBV11-1 to TRBJ1-2, with no clear D. The CDR3 extends over 15 amino acids. The germline V gene has CDR1 SGHAT and CDR2 FQDESV (reference sequence). Trimming left V 1 base short and J 2 bases short, with 11 bases between. CDR3 loop: CASSLEAGFNYGYTF. CDR3 DNA sequence: TGTGCCAGCAGCTTAGAGGCGGGGTTCAACTATGGCTACACCTTC.

The chain employs TRBV24-1 and TRBJ2-2, with TRBD1 matching over 7 bases. Per the germline V gene, CDR1 is KGHDR and CDR2 is SFDVKD. Unmatched junction bases numbered 12, after V lost 7 bases and J lost 5 bases. The CDR3 is 16 residues long. CDR3 in DNA: TGTGCCACCAGCCCGGCGACAGGGATTTATACCGGGGAGCTGTTTTTT. Its protein is CATSPATGIYTGELFF.

The gene calls are TRBV6-5 and TRBJ1-2; 7 bases fit TRBD1. The CDR3 extends over 13 amino acids. Trimming at V came to 6 bases and at J to 7 bases, leaving 8 bases not matched to a gene. Per germline, CDR1 MNHEY and CDR2 SVGAGI. DNA for the CDR3: TGTGCCAGCAGGCCAGGGGGTAGAGGTGGCTACACCTTC. This encodes CASRPGGRGGYTF.

The V call is TRBV6-1, the J call TRBJ1-3; D is perhaps TRBD1 (5 bases). CDR1 and CDR2 (germline): MNHNS, SASEGT. The V and J ends lost 0 bases and 5 bases respectively, with 8 bases between them. There are 14 residues in the CDR3. The CDR3 here is CASSEAGARNTIYF. In DNA form, the CDR3 reads TGTGCCAGCAGTGAAGCAGGGGCGAGAAACACCATATATTTT.

Here the CDR3 DNA reads TGTGCCAGCAGCCCCGGAGCTAGCACAGATACGCAGTATTTT. Encoded protein: CASSPGASTDTQYF. V and J are TRBV7-3 and TRBJ2-3, with D unresolved. V dropped 5 bases and J dropped 0 bases, with 9 bases sitting between them. Germline loops: CDR1 SGHTA, CDR2 FQGTGA. The CDR3 length is 14 residues.

The CDR3 coding sequence is TGTGCCAGTAGTATAGGGGGGGGTGGCACAGATACGCAGTATTTT. This sequence encodes CASSIGGGGTDTQYF. This chain uses TRBV19 with TRBJ2-3; 7 nucleotides line up with TRBD2. This CDR3 has 15 amino acids. CDR1 and CDR2 from the germline V gene are LNHDA and SQIVND (reference sequence). J was trimmed by 1 base and V by 1 base; bases with no gene match: 2. The full variable domain, in which reference TRBV19 and TRBJ2-3 provide the parts outside the CDR3, is DGGITQSPKYLFRKEGQNVTLSCEQNLNHDAMYWYRQDPGQGLRLIYYSQIVNDFQKGDIAEGYSVSREKKESFPLTVTSAQKNPTAFYLCASSIGGGGTDTQYFGPGTRLTVL.

Of note for this clone: Other DNA sequences from this sample encode an identical CDR3 as well. V usage is TRBV4-3 and J usage is TRBJ2-3; 10 bases are shared with TRBD2. Germline V gives CDR1 LGHNA, CDR2 YSLEER. Trimming removed 1 base from V and 5 bases from J; junction bases left unmatched: 3. The length of the CDR3 is 15 residues. The CDR3 coding sequence is TGCGCCAGCAGCCAAGGGAGCGGGGGGGGAGATACGCAGTATTTT. This encodes CASSQGSGGGDTQYF.

The chain carries TRBV27 and TRBJ1-2; 7 nucleotides agree with TRBD1. J gave up 8 bases and V 0 bases, and 6 bases lay outside the gene matches. Per the germline V gene, CDR1 is MNHEY and CDR2 is SMNVEV (reference sequence). The CDR3 covers 14 residues. CDR3 coding DNA: TGTGCCAGCAGTTTATCGAGGGACAGAAAGGGCTACACCTTC. As protein: CASSLSRDRKGYTF.

The chain carries TRBV5-5 and TRBJ2-2, with 7 bases that match TRBD1. Germline CDR1 is SGHKS and CDR2 is YYEKEE (reference sequence). The CDR3 loop spans 15 amino acids. V was clipped by 0 bases and J by 4 bases; unmatched bases: 3. DNA of the CDR3: TGTGCCAGCAGCTTGGACAGGGGCACCACCGGGGAGCTGTTTTTT. Amino acids: CASSLDRGTTGELFF. Looking up the rest from reference TRBV5-5 and TRBJ2-2 gives the full variable domain: DAGVTQSPTHLIKTRGQQVTLRCSPISGHKSVSWYQQVLGQGPQFIFQYYEKEERGRGNFPDRFSARQFPNYSSELNVNALLLGDSALYLCASSLDRGTTGELFFGEGSRLTVL.

This clone was picked up one time. The rearrangement links TRBV6-2 or TRBV6-3 to TRBJ2-5; possibly TRBD2 for D (6 bases). The CDR3 runs 14 residues. V was clipped by 3 bases and J by 0 bases, with 8 bases between them. CDR1 MNHEY and CDR2 SVGEGT come from the germline V gene. The CDR3 loop is CASSYGTYQETQYF. DNA of the CDR3: TGTGCCAGCAGTTATGGGACTTACCAAGAGACCCAGTACTTC.

The V and J genes are TRBV5-1 and TRBJ1-2; D remains ambiguous. The CDR3 runs 14 residues. V was trimmed by 4 bases and J by 2 bases, leaving 12 bases between them. Germline values: CDR1 SGHRS, CDR2 YFSETQ. The CDR3 reads CASSNGIGNYGYTF. The DNA of the CDR3 is TGCGCCAGCAGCAACGGGATCGGAAACTATGGCTACACCTTC.

The genes are TRBV7-9 and TRBJ2-2; possible D gene TRBD1, 6 bases. This CDR3 has 15 amino acids. Germline V gives CDR1 SEHNR, CDR2 FQNEAQ (reference sequence). V gave up 1 base and J gave up 1 base, with 7 bases separating them. CDR3 amino acids: CASSLEGQNTGELFF. The CDR3, as DNA: TGTGCCAGCAGCTTAGAGGGACAGAACACCGGGGAGCTGTTTTTT.

This chain joins TRBV10-3 and TRBJ1-5, with TRBD1 matching 7 bases. V dropped 10 bases and J dropped 1; count of bases not matched to a gene: 10. The length of the CDR3 is 15 residues. Germline CDR1 and CDR2: ENHRY and SYGVKD. CDR3 sequence reads: CASRSQGVSNQPQHF. The CDR3 nucleotides read TGTGCCAGCCGCAGCCAGGGGGTAAGCAATCAGCCCCAGCATTTT.

The CDR3 protein is CAIAPGGVTEAFF. CDR3 nucleotides: TGTGCCATCGCCCCCGGGGGGGTCACTGAAGCTTTCTTT. The chain joins TRBV10-3 to TRBJ1-1, with D perhaps matching TRBD1 (5 bases). CDR3 length: 13 residues. Germline V lookup: CDR1 ENHRY, CDR2 SYGVKD. V lost 8 bases, J lost 4 bases, and 14 bases lay in between.

The rearrangement joins TRBV5-6 to TRBJ2-3; a possible D gene is TRBD2 (5 bases). Trimming left V 5 bases short and J 1 base short, with 14 bases between. There are 15 residues in the CDR3. Germline V gene lookup returns CDR1 SGHDT and CDR2 YYEEEE. In nucleotides, the CDR3 is TGTGCCAGCAGGGAAGGGAGTAGTGGCACAGATACGCAGTATTTT. Translated: CASREGSSGTDTQYF.

This sequence joins TRBV6-5 and TRBJ1-2; D is uncertain. CDR3 length: 16 amino acids. Germline V gene data show CDR1 as MNHEY and CDR2 as SVGAGI. V lost 0 bases, J lost 4 bases, and 15 bases lay in between. The CDR3: CASSYSGLGGAYGYTF. Here the CDR3 DNA reads TGTGCCAGCAGTTACTCCGGTTTAGGCGGAGCCTATGGCTACACCTTC.

The V and J genes are TRBV5-8 and TRBJ1-5; D call uncertain. The CDR3 spans 16 residues. V was trimmed by 0 bases and J by 1 base, leaving 11 bases between them. Germline-derived CDR1 and CDR2 are SGHTS and YDEGEE. The CDR3 reads CASSLGQAISNQPQHF. In DNA, the CDR3 is TGTGCCAGCAGCTTGGGTCAGGCGATAAGCAATCAGCCCCAGCATTTT.

The chain carries TRBV9 and TRBJ2-7, with D possibly matching TRBD1 (6 bases). The V end lost 3 bases, the J end lost 3 bases, and 13 bases lay between the germline ends. Germline values: CDR1 SGDLS, CDR2 YYNGEE. The CDR3 loop spans 14 amino acids. In nucleotides, the CDR3 is TGTGCCAGCAGCGCCGGACAGTCAATCTACGAGCAGTACTTC. This encodes CASSAGQSIYEQYF.

This rearrangement joins TRBV5-1 to TRBJ1-2; unclear D gene. Germline values: CDR1 SGHRS, CDR2 YFSETQ. V shed 0 bases and J shed 5 bases, with 20 bases lying between them. The CDR3 totals 17 residues. The CDR3 nucleotides read TGCGCCAGCAGCTTGGCCGAGGGTCTCACCTCCCCATATGGCTACACCTTC. This codes for CASSLAEGLTSPYGYTF.

As to this clone: Within the sample, other DNA sequences also encode this same CDR3. The chain joins TRBV6-5 to TRBJ2-1, with 10 bases that match TRBD1. Germline loops: CDR1 MNHEY, CDR2 SVGAGI. Germline trimming cut 6 bases from V and 4 bases from J; bases unmatched to any gene: 3. The CDR3 runs to 14 residues. CDR3 coding DNA: TGTGCCAGCAGGGGGACAGGGGCGTACAATGAGCAGTTCTTC. This translates into CASRGTGAYNEQFF.